Below, one T cell receptor beta chain is given with its context. Participants, about 18 to 89 years old, spanned more than 20 US areas. In assigning cohorts, the study relied on participant-reported clinical history. Each recovered donor of Cohort 3 presented with two negative PCRs, clearance, or symptom resolution. The data were taken from a study of blood T cell repertoires in COVID-19. V was shortened by 5 bases and J by 1 base, with 12 bases between the two germline ends. The CDR3 extends over 15 amino acids. Looked up from germline, CDR1 is MDHEN and CDR2 is SYDVKM. The authors' processing: Counts of nucleated cells, estimated from reference gene primer amplification, were obtained. TCRdb keeps only in-frame clones here, not all; method: immunoSEQ multiplex PCR. V and J calls and clone size come straight from that table; D and trimming were deduced from the DNA. In the table there are more than 400,000 clones, around 87% of which are singletons.

This TCR was sampled from a woman aged 18-35 years who had recovered from COVID-19. The sequenced sample was PBMCs or T cells enriched from blood (not recorded which). The chain combines TRBV28 with TRBJ1-5; the D gene is possibly TRBD1 (5 bases). The CDR3 loop is CASSLLGGSNQPQHF. The CDR3 region has the DNA TGTGCCAGCAGTCTCCTCGGGGGGAGCAATCAGCCCCAGCATTTT.